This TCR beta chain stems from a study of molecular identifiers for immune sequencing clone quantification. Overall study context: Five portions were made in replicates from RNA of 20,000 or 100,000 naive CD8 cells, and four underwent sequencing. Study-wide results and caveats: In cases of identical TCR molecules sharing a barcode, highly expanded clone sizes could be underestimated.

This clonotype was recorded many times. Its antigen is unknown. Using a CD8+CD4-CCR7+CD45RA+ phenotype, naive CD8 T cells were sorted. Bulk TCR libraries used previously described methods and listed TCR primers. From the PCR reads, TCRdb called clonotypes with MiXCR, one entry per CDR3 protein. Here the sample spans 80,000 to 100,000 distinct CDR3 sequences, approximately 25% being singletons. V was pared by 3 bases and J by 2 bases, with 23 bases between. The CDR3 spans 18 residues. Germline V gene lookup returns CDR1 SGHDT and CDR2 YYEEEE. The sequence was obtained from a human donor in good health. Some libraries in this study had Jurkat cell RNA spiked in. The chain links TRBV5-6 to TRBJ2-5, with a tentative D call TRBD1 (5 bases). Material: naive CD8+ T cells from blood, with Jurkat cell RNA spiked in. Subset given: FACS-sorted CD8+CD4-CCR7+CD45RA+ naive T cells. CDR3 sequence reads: CASSSPGLVGIFQETQYF. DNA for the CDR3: TGTGCCAGCAGCTCTCCAGGGTTGGTGGGGATTTTTCAAGAGACCCAGTACTTC. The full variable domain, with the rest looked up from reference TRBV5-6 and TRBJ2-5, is DAGVTQSPTHLIKTRGQQVTLRCSPKSGHDTVSWYQQALGQGPQFIFQYYEEEERQRGNFPDRFSGHQFPNYSSELNVNALLLGDSALYLCASSSPGLVGIFQETQYFGPGTRLLVL.